This T cell receptor (beta chain) was documented in a study of shared clonotypes between healthy human individuals. About this clone itself: Its antigen remains unidentified.

The CDR3 contains 16 residues. Notes on the study in general: Sampling was confined to blood; repertoires within tissues likely differ. Several donors held about 5.1% of naive CD4 clonotypes in common.

The protocol was immunoSEQ multiplex PCR, while the TCRdb copy is restricted to in-frame clones and leaves out a portion. The sample has about 340,000 clones, 73% seen once. Sequences were obtained from memory CD4+ T cells sorted from blood. The sample's subset: CD45RA-negative fraction. The chain combines TRBV21-1 with TRBJ2-1; TRBD1, the table's D call, was not compared with the DNA. TRBV21-1 is noted as a pseudogene. The source of this sequence is a man aged 25 to 40 in good health. The CDR3 here is CASSKLGRPTYNEQFF. The CDR3 DNA is TGTGCCAGCAGCAAACTGGGCAGGCCGACCTACAATGAGCAGTTCTTC.